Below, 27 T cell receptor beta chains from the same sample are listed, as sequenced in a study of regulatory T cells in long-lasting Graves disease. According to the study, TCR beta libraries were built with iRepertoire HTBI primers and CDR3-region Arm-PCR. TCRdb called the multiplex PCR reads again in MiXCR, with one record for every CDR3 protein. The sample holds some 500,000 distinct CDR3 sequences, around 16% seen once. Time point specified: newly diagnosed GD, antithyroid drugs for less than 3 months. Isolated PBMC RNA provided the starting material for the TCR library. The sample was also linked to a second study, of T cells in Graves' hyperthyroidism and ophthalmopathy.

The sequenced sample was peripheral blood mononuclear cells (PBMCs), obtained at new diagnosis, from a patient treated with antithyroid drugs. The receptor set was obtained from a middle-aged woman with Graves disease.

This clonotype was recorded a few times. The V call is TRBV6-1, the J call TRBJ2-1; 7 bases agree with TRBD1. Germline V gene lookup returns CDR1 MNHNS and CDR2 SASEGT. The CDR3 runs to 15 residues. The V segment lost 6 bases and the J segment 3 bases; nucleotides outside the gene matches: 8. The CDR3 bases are TGTGCCAGCAGCCCCGGACAGGTTTTCTACAATGAGCAGTTCTTC. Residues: CASSPGQVFYNEQFF.

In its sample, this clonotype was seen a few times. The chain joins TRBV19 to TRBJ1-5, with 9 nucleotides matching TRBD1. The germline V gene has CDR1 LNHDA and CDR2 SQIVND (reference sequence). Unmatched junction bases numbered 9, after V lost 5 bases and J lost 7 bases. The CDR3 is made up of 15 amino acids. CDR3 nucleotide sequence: TGTGCCAGTAGTCGCACAGGGGGCTTCAGCCAGCCCCAGCATTTT. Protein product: CASSRTGGFSQPQHF.

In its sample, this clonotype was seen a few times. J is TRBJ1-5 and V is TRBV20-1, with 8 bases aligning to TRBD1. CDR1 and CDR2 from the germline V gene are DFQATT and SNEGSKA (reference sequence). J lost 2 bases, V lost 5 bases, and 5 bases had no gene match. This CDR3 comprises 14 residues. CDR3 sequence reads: CSARTGSRNQPQHF. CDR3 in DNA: TGCAGTGCTCGGACAGGGTCTCGCAATCAGCCCCAGCATTTT.

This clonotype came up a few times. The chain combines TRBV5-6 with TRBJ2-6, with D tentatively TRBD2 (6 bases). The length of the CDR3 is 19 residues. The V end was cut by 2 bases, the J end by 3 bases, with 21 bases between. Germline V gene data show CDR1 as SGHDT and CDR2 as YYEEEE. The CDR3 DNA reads TGTGCCAGCAGCTTATCCGGGGGAGGAGGCGTTTATGGGGCCAACGTCCTGACTTTC. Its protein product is CASSLSGGGGVYGANVLTF. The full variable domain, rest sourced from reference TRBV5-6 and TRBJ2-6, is DAGVTQSPTHLIKTRGQQVTLRCSPKSGHDTVSWYQQALGQGPQFIFQYYEEEERQRGNFPDRFSGHQFPNYSSELNVNALLLGDSALYLCASSLSGGGGVYGANVLTFGAGSRLTVL.

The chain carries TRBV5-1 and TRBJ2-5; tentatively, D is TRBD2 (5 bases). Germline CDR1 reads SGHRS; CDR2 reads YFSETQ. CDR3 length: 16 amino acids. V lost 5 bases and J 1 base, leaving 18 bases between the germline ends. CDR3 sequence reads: CASRDFRGRSQETQYF. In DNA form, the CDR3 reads TGCGCCAGCAGGGACTTCCGTGGACGCAGCCAAGAGACCCAGTACTTC.

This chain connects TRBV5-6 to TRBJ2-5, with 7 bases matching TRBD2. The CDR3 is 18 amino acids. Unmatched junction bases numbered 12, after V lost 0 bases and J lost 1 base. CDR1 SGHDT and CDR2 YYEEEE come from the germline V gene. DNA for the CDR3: TGTGCCAGCAGCTTGGAGGATTGGGGGGGGGACCTCCAAGAGACCCAGTACTTC. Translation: CASSLEDWGGDLQETQYF.

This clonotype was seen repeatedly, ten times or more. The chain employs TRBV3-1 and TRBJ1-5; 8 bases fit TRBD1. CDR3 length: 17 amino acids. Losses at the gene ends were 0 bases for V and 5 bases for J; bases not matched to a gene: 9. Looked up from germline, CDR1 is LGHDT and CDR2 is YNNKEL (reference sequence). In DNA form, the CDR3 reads TGTGCCAGCAGCCAAGATAAGGGGGACAGGAGAGATCAGCCCCAGCATTTT. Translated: CASSQDKGDRRDQPQHF.

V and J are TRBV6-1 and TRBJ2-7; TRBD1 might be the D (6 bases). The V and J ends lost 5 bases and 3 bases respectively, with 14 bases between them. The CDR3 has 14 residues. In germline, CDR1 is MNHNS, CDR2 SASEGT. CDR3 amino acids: CASSRGGTNYEQYF. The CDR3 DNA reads TGTGCCAGCAGTCGGGGTGGGACAAACTACGAGCAGTACTTC.

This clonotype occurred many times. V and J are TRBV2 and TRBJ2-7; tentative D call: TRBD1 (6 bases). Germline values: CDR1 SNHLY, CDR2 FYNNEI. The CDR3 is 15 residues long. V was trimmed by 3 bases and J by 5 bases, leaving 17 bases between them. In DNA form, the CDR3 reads TGTGCCAGCAGTGAGAGTCAGGGGCTTTTACACGAGCAGTACTTC. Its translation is CASSESQGLLHEQYF.

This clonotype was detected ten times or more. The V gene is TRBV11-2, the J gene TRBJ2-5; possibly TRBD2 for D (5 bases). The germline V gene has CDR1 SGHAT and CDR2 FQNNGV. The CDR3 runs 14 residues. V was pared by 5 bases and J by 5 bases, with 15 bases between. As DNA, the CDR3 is TGTGCCAGCAGCCGGACCCCTTGGAGGGAGACCCAGTACTTC. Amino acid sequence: CASSRTPWRETQYF.

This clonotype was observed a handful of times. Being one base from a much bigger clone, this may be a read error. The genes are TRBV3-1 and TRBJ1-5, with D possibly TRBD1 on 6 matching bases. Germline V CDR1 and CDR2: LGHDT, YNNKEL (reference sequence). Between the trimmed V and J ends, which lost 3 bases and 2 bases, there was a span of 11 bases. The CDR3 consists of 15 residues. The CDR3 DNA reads TGTGCCAGCAGCCACGCGACAGGTCGCAATCAGCCCCAGCATTTT. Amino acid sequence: CASSHATGRNQPQHF.

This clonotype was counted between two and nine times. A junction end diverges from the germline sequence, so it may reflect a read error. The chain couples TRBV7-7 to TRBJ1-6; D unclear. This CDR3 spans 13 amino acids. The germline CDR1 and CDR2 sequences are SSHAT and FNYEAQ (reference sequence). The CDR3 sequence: CASSLDTNSPLHF. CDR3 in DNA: TGTGCTAGCAGCTTAGACACAAATTCACCCCTCCACTTT.

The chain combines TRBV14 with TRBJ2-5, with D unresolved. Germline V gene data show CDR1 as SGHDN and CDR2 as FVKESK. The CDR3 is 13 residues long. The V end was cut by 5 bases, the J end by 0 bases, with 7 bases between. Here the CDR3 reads CASSWNYQETQYF. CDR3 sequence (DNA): TGTGCCAGCAGCTGGAACTACCAAGAGACCCAGTACTTC.

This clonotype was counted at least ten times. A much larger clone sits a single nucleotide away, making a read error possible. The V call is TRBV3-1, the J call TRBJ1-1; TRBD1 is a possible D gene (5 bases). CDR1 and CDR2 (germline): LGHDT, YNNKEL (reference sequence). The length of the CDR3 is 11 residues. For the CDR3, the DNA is TGTGCCAGCAGCCAGGACACTGAAGCTTCCTTT. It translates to CASSQDTEASF.

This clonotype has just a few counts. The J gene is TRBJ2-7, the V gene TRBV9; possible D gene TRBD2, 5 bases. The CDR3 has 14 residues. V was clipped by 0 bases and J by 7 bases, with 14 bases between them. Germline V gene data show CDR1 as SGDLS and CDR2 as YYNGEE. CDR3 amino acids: CASSVEGGQSEQYF. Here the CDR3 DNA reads TGTGCCAGCAGCGTAGAGGGCGGGCAGAGTGAGCAGTACTTC.

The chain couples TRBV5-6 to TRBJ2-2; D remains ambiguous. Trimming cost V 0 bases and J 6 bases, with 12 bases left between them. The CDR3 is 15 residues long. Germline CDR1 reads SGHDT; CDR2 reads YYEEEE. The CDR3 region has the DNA TGTGCCAGCAGCTTGGTTACGCTGATGTCCGGGGAGCTGTTTTTT. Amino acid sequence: CASSLVTLMSGELFF.

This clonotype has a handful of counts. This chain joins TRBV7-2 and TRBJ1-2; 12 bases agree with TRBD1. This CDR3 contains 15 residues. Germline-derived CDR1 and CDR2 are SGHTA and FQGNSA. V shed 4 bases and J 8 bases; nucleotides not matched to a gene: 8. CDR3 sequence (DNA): TGTGCCAGCAGCTCCCAAGGGACAGGGGGCTTCGGCTACACCTTC. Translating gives CASSSQGTGGFGYTF.

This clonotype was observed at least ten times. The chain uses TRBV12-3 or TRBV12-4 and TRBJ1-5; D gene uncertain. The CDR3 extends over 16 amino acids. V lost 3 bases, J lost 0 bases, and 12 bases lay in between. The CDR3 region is CASSFMRAYSNQPQHF. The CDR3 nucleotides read TGTGCCAGCAGTTTCATGAGGGCGTATAGCAATCAGCCCCAGCATTTT.

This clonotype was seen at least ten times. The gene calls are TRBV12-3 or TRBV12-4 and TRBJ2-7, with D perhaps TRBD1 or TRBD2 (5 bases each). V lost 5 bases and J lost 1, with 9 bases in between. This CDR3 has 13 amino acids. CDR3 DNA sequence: TGTGCCAGCAGTCGGGACGGATCCTACGAGCAGTACTTC. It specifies CASSRDGSYEQYF.

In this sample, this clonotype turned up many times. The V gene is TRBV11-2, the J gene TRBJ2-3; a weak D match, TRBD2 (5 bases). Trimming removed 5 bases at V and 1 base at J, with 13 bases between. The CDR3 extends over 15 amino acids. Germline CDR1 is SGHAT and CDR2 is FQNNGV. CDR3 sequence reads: CASSPSLGGTDTQYF. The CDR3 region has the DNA TGTGCCAGCAGCCCTAGCTTAGGAGGCACAGATACGCAGTATTTT. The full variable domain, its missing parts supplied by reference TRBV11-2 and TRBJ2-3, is EAGVAQSPRYKIIEKRQSVAFWCNPISGHATLYWYQQILGQGPKLLIQFQNNGVVDDSQLPKDRFSAERLKGVDSTLKIQPAKLEDSAVYLCASSPSLGGTDTQYFGPGTRLTVL.

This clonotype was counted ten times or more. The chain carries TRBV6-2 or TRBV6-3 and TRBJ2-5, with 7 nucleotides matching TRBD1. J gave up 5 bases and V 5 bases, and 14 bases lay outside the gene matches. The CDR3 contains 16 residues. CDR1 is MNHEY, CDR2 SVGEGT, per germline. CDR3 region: CASSVMGTDTSETQYF. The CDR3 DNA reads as TGTGCCAGCAGTGTGATGGGGACAGATACTTCGGAGACCCAGTACTTC.

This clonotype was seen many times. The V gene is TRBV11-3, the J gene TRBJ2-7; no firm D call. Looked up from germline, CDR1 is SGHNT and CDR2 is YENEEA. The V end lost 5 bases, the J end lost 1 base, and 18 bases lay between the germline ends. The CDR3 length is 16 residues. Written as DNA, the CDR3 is TGTGCCAGCAGCACCCGGGCCTTTAGTTCGTCCTACGAGCAGTACTTC. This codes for CASSTRAFSSSYEQYF.

The CDR3: CSARDQQIYGYTF. As DNA, the CDR3 is TGCAGTGCTAGAGATCAACAGATCTATGGCTACACCTTC. The V call is TRBV20-1, the J call TRBJ1-2; D is ambiguous. Trimming took 0 bases from V and 4 from J, leaving 9 bases between them. The CDR3 runs 13 residues. Per germline, CDR1 DFQATT and CDR2 SNEGSKA (reference sequence).

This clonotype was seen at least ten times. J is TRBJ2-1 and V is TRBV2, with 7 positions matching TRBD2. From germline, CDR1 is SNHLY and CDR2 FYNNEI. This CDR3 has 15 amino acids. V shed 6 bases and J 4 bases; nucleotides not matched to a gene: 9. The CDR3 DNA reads TGTGCCAGCAGAGGGGCGCGGGGGAGGTACAATGAGCAGTTCTTC. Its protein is CASRGARGRYNEQFF.

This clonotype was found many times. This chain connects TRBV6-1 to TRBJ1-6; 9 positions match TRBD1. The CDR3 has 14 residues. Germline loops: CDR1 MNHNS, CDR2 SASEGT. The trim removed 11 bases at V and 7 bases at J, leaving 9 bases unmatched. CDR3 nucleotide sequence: TGTGCCTCTCAGGACAGGGGATGGAATTCACCCCTCCACTTT. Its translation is CASQDRGWNSPLHF.

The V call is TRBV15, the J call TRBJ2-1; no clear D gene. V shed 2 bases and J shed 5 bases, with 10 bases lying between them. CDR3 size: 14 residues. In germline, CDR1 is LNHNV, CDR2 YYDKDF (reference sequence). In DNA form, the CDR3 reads TGTGCCACCAGCAGATTCAGGAAAGACAATGAGCAGTTCTTC. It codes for CATSRFRKDNEQFF.

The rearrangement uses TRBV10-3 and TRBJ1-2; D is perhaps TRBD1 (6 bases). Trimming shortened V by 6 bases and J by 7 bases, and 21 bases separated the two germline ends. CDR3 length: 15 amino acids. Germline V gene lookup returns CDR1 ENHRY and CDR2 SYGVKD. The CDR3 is CAISARAGELSGYTF. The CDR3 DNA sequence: TGTGCCATCAGCGCCAGGGCAGGGGAATTGTCTGGCTACACCTTC.